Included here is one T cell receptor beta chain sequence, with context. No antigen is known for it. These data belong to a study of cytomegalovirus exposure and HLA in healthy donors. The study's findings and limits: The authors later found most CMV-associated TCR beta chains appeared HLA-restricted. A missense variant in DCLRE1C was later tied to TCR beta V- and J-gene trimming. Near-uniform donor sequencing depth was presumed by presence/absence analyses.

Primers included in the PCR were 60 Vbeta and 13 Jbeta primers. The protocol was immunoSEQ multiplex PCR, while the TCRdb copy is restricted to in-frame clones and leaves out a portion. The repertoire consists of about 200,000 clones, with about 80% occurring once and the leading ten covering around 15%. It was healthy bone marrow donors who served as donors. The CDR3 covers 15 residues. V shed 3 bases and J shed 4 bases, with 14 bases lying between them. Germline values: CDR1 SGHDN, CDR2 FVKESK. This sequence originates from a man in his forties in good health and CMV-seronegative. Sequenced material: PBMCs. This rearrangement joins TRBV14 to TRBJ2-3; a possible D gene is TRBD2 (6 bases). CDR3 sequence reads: CASSQTTRFPDTQYF. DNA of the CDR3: TGTGCCAGCAGCCAGACGACTAGGTTTCCAGATACGCAGTATTTT. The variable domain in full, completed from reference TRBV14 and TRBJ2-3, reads EAGVTQFPSHSVIEKGQTVTLRCDPISGHDNLYWYRRVMGKEIKFLLHFVKESKQDESGMPNNRFLAERTGGTYSTLKVQPAELEDSGVYFCASSQTTRFPDTQYFGPGTRLTVL.